The T cell receptor (beta chain) under discussion was sequenced for a study of OX40 agonist ivuxolimab in advanced cancers. Study in general: It was permissible to have had prior anti-PD-1, anti-PD-L1 or anti-CTLA-4 therapy, and less than 45% had some. Findings of the study overall: At 0.1 to 3.0 mg/kg, clonal expansion of CD4+ and CD8+ blood T cells had occurred by week 6. Researchers did not establish what antigens the expanded peripheral T cells target.

Assay used: immunoSEQ multiplex PCR; TCRdb lists only in-frame clones, some missing. This table has roughly 60,000 clones, roughly 85% appearing once. About this clone itself: Its antigen is still unknown. Its ends do not fully match the called genes, so a read error is possible. This sample includes further DNA sequences coding for the same CDR3.

CDR1 and CDR2 (germline): MNHNS, SASEGT. This CDR3 comprises 13 residues. The clonotype was recovered from an adult with an advanced solid tumor such as melanoma, head and neck, liver or kidney cancer. The source material was CD4+ or CD8+ T cells sorted from blood, sampled in a trial of the OX40 agonist ivuxolimab. The chain employs TRBV6-1 and TRBJ2-3; D not certain. The CDR3 sequence is CASSETHSDTQYF. The CDR3 DNA sequence: TGTGCCAGCAGTGAAACACACTCAGATACGCAATATTTT.